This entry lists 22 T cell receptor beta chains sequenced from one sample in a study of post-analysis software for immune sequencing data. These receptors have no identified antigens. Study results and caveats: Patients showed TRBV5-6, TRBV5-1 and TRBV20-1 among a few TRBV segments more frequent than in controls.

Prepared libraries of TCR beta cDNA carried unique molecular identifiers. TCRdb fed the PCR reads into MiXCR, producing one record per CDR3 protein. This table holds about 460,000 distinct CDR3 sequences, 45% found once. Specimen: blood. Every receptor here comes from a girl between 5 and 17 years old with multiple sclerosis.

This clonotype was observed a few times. CDR3 in DNA: TGTGCCAGCACAAAAGGAGCTAGCGGGAGGAATGAGCAGTTCTTC. Its protein is CASTKGASGRNEQFF. This sequence joins TRBV6-5 and TRBJ2-1, with 11 bases aligning to TRBD2. The junction had 9 bases not matched to a gene; V was cut back by 7 bases and J by 7 bases. CDR3 length: 15 residues. The germline V gene has CDR1 MNHEY and CDR2 SVGAGI.

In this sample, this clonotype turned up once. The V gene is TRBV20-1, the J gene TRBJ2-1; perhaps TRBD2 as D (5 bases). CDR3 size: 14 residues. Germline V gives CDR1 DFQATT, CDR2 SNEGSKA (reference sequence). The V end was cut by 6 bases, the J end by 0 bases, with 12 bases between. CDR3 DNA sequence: TGCAGTGCATCCAGCGGAAACTCCTACAATGAGCAGTTCTTC. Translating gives CSASSGNSYNEQFF.

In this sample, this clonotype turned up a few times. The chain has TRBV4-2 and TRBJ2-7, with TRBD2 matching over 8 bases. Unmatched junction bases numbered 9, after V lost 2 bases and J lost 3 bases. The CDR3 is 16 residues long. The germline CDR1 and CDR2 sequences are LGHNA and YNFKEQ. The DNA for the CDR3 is TGTGCCAGCAGCCAACGAGCGGGAGCTAGTTTCTACGAGCAGTACTTC. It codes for CASSQRAGASFYEQYF.

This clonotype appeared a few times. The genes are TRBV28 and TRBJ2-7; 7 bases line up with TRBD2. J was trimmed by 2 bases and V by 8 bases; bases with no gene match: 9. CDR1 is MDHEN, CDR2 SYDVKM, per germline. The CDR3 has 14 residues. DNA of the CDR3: TGTGCCAGCCGCTTTGGGGGGGGTACCTACGAGCAGTACTTC. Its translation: CASRFGGGTYEQYF.

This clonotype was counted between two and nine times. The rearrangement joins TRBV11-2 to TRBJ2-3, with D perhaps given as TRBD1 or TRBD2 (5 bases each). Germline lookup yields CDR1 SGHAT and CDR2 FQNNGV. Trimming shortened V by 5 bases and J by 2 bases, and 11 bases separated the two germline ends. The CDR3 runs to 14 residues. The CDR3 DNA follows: TGTGCCAGCAGCGAGGGACGGTACACAGATACGCAGTATTTT. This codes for CASSEGRYTDTQYF.

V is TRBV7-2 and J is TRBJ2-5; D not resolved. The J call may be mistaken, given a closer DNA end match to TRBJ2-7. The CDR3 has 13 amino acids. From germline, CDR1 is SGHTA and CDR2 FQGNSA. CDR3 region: CASSLDLGPEQYF. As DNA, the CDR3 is TGTGCCAGCAGCTTAGATCTAGGCCCCGAGCAGTACTTC.

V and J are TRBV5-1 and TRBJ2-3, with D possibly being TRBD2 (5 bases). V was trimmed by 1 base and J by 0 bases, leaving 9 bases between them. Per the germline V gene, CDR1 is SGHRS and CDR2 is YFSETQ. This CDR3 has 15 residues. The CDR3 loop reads CASSLTQRSTDTQYF. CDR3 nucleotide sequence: TGCGCCAGCAGCTTGACTCAGCGGAGCACAGATACGCAGTATTTT.

CDR3 sequence reads: CASSRRDPGGTDTQYF. DNA of the CDR3: TGTGCCAGCAGCCGCCGGGACCCAGGGGGCACAGATACGCAGTATTTT. The chain links TRBV7-2 to TRBJ2-3; D is possibly TRBD1 (6 bases). This CDR3 contains 16 residues. Germline lookup yields CDR1 SGHTA and CDR2 FQGNSA. V shed 5 bases and J shed 1 base, with 16 bases lying between them.

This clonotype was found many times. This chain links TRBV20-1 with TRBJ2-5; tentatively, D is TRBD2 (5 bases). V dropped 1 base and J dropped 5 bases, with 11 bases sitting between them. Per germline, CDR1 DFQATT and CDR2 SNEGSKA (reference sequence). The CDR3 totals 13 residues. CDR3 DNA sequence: TGCAGTGCTAGAGTTCCGGGAAGGGAGACCCAGTACTTC. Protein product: CSARVPGRETQYF.

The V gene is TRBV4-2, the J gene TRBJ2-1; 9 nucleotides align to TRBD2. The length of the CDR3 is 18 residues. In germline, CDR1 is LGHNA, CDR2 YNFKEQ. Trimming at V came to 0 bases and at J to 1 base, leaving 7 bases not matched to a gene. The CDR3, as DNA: TGTGCCAGCAGCCAAGAGTTAATAACTAGCGGGTCCTACAATGAGCAGTTCTTC. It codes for CASSQELITSGSYNEQFF.

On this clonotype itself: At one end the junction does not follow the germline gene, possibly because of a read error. The CDR3, as DNA: TGTGTCAGCAGTTTAGGGGGACTCCAGTCTACCGAGCAGTACTTC. It translates to CVSSLGGLQSTEQYF. V usage is TRBV27 and J usage is TRBJ2-7; D may be TRBD1 or TRBD2 (6 bases each). Germline-derived CDR1 and CDR2 are MNHEY and SMNVEV (reference sequence). The CDR3 totals 15 residues.

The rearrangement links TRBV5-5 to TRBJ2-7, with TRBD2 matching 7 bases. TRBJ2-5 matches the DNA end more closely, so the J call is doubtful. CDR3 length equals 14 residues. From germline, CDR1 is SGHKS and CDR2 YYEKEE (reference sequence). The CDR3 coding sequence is TGTGCCAGCACCTCCTCCTGGGAGGGAGGGACCCAGTACTTC. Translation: CASTSSWEGGTQYF.

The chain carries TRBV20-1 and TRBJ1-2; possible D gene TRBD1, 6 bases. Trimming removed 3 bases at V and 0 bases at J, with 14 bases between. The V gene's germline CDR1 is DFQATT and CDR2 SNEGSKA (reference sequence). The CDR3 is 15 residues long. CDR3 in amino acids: CSARIPGQTNYGYTF. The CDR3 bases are TGCAGTGCTAGGATTCCCGGACAGACTAACTATGGCTACACCTTC.

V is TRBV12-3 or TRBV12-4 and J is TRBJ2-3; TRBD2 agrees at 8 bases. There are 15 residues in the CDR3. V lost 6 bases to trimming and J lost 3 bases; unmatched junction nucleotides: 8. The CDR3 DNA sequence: TGTGCCAGCAGCGAGGGACTAGGTCTGACAGATACGCAGTATTTT. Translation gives CASSEGLGLTDTQYF.

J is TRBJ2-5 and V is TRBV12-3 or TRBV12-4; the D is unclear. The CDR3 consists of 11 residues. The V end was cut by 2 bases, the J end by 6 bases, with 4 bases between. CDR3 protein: CASSLWQTQYF. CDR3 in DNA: TGTGCCAGCAGTTTATGGCAGACCCAGTACTTC.

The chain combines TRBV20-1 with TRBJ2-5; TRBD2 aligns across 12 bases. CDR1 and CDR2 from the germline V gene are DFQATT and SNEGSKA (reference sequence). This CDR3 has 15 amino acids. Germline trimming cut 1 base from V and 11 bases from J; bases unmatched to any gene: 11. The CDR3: CSARGLAGGWNEQYF. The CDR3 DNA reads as TGCAGTGCTAGAGGTCTAGCGGGAGGGTGGAATGAGCAGTACTTC.

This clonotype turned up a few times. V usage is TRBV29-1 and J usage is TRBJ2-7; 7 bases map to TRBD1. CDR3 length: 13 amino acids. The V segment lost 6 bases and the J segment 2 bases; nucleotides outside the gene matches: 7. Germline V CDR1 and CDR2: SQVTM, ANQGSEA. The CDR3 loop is CSVDKGAPYEQYF. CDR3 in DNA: TGCAGCGTCGACAAGGGGGCACCCTACGAGCAGTACTTC.

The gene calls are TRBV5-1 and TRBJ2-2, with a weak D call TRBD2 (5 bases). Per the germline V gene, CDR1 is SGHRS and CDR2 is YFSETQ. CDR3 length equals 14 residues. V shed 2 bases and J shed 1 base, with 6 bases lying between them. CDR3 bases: TGCGCCAGCAGCTTAGCGGTGAACACCGGGGAGCTGTTTTTT. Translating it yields CASSLAVNTGELFF.

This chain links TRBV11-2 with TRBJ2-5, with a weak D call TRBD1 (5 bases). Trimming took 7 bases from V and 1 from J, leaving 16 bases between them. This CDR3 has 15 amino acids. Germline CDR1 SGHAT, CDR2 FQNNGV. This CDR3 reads CASTKIWGAQETQYF. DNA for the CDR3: TGTGCCAGCACCAAGATTTGGGGCGCCCAAGAGACCCAGTACTTC. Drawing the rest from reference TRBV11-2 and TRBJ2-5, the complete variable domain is EAGVAQSPRYKIIEKRQSVAFWCNPISGHATLYWYQQILGQGPKLLIQFQNNGVVDDSQLPKDRFSAERLKGVDSTLKIQPAKLEDSAVYLCASTKIWGAQETQYFGPGTRLLVL.

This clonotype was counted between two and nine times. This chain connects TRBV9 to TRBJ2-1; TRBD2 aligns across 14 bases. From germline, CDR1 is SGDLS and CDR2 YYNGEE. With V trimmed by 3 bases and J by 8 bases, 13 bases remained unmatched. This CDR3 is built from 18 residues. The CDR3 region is CASSDSTRGTSGRDEQFF. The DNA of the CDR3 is TGTGCCAGCAGCGACTCCACTAGGGGGACTAGCGGGAGAGATGAGCAGTTCTTC.

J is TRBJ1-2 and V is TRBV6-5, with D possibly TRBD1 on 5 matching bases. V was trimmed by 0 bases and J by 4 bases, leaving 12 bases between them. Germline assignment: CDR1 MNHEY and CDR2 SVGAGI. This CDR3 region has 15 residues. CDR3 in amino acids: CASSYSRWDPYGYTF. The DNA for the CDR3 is TGTGCCAGCAGTTACTCGCGGTGGGACCCCTATGGCTACACCTTC.

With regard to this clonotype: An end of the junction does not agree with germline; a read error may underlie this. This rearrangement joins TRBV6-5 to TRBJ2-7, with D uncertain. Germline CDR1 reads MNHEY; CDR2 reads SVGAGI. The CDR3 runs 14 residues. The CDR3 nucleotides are TGTGCCAGCAGGTACTCGAAGGGAACGAGGGAGCAGTACTTC. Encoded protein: CASRYSKGTREQYF.